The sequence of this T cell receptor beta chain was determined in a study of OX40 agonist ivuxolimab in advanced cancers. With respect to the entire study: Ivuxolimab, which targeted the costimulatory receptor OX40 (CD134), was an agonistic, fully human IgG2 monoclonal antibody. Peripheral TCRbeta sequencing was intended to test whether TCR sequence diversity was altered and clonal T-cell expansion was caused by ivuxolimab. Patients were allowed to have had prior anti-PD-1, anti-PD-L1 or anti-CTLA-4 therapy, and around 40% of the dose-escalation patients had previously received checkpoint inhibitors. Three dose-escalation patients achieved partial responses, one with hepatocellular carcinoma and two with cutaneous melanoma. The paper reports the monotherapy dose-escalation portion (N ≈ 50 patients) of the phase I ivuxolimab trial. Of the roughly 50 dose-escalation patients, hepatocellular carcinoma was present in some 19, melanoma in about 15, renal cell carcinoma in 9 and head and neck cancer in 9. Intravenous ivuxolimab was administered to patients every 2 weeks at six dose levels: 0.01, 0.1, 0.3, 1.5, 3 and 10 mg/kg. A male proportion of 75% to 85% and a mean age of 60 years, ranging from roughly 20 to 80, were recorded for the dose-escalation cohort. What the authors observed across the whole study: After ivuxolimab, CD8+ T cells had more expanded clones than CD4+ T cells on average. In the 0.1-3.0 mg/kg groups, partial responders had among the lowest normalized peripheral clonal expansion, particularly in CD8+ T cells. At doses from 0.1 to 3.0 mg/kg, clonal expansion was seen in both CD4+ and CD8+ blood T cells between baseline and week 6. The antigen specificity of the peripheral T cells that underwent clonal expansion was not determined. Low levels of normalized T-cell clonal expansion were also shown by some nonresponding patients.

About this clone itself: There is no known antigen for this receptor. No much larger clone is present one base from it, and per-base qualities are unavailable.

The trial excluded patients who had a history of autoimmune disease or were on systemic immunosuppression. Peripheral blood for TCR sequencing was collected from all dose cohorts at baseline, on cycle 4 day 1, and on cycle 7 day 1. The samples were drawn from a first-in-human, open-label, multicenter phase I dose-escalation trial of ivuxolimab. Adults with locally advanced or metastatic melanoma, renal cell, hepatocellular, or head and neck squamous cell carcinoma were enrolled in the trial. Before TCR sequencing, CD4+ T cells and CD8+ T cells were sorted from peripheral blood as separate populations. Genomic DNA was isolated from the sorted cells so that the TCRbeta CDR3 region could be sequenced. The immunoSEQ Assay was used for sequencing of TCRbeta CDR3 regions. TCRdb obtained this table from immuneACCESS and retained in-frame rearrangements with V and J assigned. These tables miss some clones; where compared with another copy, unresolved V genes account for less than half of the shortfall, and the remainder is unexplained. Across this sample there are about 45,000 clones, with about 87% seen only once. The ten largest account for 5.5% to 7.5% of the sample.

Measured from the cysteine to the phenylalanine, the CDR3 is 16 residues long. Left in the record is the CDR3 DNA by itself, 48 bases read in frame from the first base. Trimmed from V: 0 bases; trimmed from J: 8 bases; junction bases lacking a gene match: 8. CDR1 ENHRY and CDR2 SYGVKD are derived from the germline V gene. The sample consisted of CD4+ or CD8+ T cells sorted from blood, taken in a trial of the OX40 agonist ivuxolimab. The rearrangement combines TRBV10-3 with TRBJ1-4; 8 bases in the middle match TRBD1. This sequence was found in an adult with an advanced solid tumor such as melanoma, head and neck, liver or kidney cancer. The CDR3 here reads CAISESTLGQGEKLFF. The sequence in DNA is TGTGCCATCAGTGAGTCGACTCTAGGACAGGGCGAAAAACTGTTTTTT.